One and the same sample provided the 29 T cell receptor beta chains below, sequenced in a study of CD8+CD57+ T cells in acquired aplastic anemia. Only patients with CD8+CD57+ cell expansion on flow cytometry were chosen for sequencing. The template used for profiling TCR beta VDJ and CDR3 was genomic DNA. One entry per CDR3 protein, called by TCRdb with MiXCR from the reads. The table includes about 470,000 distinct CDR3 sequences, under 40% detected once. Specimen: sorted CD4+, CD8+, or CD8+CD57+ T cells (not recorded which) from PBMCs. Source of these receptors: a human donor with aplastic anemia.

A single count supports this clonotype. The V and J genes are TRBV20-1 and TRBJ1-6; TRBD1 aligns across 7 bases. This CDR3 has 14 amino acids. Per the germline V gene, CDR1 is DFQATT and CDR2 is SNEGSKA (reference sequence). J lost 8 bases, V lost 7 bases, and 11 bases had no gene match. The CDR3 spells CSEAMTGTYSPLHF. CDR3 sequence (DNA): TGCAGTGAAGCCATGACAGGGACCTATTCACCCCTCCACTTT.

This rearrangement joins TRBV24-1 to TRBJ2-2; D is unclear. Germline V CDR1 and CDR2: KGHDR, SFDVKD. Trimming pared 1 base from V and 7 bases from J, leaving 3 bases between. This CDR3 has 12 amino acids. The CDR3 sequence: CATSDFGGELFF. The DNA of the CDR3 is TGTGCCACCAGTGATTTCGGCGGGGAGCTGTTTTTT.

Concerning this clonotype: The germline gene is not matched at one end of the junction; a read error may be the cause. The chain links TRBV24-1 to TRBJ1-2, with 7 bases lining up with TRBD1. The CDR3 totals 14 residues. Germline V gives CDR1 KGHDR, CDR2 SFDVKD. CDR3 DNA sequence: TGTGCCAGCAGTAACCGGCAGGGGGGCTATGGCTACACCTTC. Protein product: CASSNRQGGYGYTF.

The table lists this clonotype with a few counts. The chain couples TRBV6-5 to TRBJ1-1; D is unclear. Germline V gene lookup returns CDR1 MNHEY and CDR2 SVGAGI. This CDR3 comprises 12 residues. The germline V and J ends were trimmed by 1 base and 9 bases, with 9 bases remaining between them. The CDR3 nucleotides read TGTGCCAGCAGTTACTACGACCAGAAAGCTTTCTTT. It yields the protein CASSYYDQKAFF.

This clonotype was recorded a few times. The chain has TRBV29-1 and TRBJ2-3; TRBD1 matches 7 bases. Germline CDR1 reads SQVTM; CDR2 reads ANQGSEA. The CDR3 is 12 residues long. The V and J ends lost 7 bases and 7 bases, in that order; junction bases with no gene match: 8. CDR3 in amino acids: CSAGGAFNTQYF. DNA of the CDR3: TGCAGCGCAGGGGGTGCTTTTAATACGCAGTATTTT.

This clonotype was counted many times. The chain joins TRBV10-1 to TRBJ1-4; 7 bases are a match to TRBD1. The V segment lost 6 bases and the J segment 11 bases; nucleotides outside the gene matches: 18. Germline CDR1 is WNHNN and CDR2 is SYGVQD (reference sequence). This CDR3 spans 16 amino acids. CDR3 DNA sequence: TGCGCCAGCAGCCCGCATGGGACAGACCTGATCCCTAAACTGTTTTTT. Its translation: CASSPHGTDLIPKLFF.

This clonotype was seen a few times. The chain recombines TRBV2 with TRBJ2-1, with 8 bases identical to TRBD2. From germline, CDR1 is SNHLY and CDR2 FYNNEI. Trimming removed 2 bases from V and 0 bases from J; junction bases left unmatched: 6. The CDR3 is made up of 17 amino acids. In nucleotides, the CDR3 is TGTGCCAGCAGTGAAACTAGCGGCTTAAGCTCCTACAATGAGCAGTTCTTC. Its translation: CASSETSGLSSYNEQFF.

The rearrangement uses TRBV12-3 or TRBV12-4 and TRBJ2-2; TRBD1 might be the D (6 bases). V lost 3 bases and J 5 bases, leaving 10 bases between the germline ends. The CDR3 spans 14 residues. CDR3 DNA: TGTGCCAGCAGTTTGGGGGCGCAGACCGGGGAGCTGTTTTTT. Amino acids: CASSLGAQTGELFF.

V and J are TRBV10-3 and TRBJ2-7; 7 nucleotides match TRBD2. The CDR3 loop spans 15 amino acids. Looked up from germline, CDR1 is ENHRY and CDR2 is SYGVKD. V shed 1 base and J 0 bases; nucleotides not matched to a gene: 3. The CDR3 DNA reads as TGTGCCATCAGTGAGTGGCGGGGGAGCTCCTACGAGCAGTACTTC. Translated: CAISEWRGSSYEQYF.

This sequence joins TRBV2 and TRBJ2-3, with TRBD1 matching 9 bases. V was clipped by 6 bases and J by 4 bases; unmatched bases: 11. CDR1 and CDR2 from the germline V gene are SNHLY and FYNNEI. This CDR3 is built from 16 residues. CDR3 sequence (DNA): TGTGCCAGCAGCGAGACCCCGGGACAGGGCCCAGATACGCAGTATTTT. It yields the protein CASSETPGQGPDTQYF.

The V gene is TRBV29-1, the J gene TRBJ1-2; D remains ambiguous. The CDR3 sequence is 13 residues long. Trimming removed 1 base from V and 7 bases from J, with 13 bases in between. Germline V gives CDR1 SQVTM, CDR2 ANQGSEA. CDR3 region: CSVEVGFAGGYTF. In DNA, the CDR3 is TGCAGCGTTGAAGTAGGATTCGCCGGTGGCTACACCTTC.

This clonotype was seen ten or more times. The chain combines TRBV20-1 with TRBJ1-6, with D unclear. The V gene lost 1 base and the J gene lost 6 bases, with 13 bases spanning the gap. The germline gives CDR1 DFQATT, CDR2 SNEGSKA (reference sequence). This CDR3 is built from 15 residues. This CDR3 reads CSARVVEGGNSPLHF. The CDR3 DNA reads TGCAGTGCTAGAGTGGTAGAGGGTGGTAATTCACCCCTCCACTTT.

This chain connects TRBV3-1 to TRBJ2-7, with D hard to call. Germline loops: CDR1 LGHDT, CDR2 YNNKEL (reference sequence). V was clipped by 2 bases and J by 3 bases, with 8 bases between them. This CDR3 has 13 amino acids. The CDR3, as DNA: TGTGCCAGCAGCCAACTAAGTTACTACGAGCAGTACTTC. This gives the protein CASSQLSYYEQYF.

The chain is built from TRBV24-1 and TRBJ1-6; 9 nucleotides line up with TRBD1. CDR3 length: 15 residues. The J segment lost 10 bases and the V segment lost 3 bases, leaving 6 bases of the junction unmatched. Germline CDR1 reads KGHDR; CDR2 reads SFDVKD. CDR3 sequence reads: CATSDGQGLRSPLHF. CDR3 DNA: TGTGCCACCAGTGATGGACAGGGGCTGAGGTCACCCCTCCACTTT.

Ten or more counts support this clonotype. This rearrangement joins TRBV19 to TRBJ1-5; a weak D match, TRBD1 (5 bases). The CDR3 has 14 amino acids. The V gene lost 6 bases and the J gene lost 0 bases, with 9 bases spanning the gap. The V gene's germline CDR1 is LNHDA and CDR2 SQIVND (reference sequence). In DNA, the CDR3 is TGTGCCAGTAGGGGGGAAACTAGCAATCAGCCCCAGCATTTT. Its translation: CASRGETSNQPQHF. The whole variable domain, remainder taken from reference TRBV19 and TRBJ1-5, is DGGITQSPKYLFRKEGQNVTLSCEQNLNHDAMYWYRQDPGQGLRLIYYSQIVNDFQKGDIAEGYSVSREKKESFPLTVTSAQKNPTAFYLCASRGETSNQPQHFGDGTRLSIL.

The CDR3 DNA is TGCAGTGCTAAGGCGGAAGCATCAAATGAGCAGTTCTTC. Translating it yields CSAKAEASNEQFF. This sequence joins TRBV20-1 and TRBJ2-1; D ambiguous. Germline CDR1 and CDR2: DFQATT and SNEGSKA (reference sequence). This CDR3 is 13 amino acids long. Trimming left V 4 bases short and J 7 bases short, with 14 bases between.

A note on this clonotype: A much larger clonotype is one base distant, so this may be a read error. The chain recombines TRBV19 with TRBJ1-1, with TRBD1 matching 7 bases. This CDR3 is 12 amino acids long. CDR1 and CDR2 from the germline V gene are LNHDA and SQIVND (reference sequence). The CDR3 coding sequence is TGTGCCGGTAGGGGACAGCTCACTGAAGCTTTCTTT. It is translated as CAGRGQLTEAFF.

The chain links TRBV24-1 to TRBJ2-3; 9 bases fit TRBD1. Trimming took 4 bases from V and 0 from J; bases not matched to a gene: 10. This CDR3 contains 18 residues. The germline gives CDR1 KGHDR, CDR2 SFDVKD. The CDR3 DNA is TGTGCCACCAGTGACATCGGGACAGGGCCTTTTAGCACAGATACGCAGTATTTT. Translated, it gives CATSDIGTGPFSTDTQYF.

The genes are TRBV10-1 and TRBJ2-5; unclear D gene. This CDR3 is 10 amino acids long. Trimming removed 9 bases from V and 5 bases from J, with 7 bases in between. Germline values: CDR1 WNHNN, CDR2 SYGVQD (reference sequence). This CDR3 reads CARGGETQYF. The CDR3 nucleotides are TGCGCCAGGGGTGGTGAGACCCAGTACTTC.

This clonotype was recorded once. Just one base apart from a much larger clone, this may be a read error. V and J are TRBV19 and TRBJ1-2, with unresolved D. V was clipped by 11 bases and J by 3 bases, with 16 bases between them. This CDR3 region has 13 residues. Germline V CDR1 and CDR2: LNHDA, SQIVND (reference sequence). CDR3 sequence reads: CARSVRADYGYTF. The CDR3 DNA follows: TGTGCCCGGAGTGTACGGGCCGACTATGGCTACACCTTC. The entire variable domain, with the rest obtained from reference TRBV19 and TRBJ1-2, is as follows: DGGITQSPKYLFRKEGQNVTLSCEQNLNHDAMYWYRQDPGQGLRLIYYSQIVNDFQKGDIAEGYSVSREKKESFPLTVTSAQKNPTAFYLCARSVRADYGYTFGSGTRLTVV.

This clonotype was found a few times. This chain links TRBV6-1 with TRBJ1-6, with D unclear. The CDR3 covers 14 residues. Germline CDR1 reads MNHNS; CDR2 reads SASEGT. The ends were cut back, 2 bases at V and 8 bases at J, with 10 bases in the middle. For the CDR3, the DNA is TGTGCCAGCAGTGAAAATGGGTCTTATTCACCCCTCCACTTT. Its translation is CASSENGSYSPLHF.

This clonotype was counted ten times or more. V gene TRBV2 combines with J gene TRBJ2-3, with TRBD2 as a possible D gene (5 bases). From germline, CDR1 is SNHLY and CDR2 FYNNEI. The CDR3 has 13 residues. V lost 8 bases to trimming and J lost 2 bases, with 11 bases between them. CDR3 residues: CASRETLTDTQYF. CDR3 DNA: TGTGCCAGCCGGGAAACACTCACAGATACGCAGTATTTT.

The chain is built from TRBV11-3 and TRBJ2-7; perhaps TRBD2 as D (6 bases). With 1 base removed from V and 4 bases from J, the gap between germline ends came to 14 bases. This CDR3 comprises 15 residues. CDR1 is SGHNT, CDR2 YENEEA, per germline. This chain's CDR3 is CASSLGRDGGYEQYF. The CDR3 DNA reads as TGTGCCAGCAGCTTAGGGCGGGATGGGGGGTACGAGCAGTACTTC.

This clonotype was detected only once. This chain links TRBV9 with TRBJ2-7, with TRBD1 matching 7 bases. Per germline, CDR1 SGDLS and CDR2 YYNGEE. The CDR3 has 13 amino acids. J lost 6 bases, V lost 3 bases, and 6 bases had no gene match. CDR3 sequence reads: CASSAPTGTEQYF. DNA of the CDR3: TGTGCCAGCAGCGCCCCGACAGGGACCGAGCAGTACTTC.

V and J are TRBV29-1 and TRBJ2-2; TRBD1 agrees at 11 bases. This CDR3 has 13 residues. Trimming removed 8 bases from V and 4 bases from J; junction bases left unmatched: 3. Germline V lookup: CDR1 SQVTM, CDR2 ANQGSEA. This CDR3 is CSQGTGGTGELFF. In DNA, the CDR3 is TGCAGCCAAGGGACAGGGGGCACCGGGGAGCTGTTTTTT.

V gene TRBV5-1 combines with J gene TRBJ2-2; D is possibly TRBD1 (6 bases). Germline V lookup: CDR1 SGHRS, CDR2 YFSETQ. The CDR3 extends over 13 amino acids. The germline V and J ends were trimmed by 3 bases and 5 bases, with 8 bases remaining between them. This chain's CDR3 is CASSYQGTGELFF. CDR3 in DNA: TGCGCCAGCAGCTACCAGGGGACCGGGGAGCTGTTTTTT.

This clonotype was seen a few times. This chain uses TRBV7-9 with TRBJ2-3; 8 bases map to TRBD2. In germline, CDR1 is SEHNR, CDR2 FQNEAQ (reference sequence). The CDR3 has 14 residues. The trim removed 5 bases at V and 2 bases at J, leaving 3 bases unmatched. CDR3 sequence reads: CASSQGLDTDTQYF. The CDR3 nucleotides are TGTGCCAGCAGCCAGGGACTAGACACAGATACGCAGTATTTT.

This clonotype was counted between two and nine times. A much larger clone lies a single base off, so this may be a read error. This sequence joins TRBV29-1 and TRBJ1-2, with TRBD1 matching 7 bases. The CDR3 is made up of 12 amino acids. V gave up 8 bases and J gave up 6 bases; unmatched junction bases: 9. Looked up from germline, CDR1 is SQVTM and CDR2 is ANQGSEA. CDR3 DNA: TGCAGCACCGAGACAGGGAACCATGGCTACACCTTC. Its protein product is CSTETGNHGYTF.

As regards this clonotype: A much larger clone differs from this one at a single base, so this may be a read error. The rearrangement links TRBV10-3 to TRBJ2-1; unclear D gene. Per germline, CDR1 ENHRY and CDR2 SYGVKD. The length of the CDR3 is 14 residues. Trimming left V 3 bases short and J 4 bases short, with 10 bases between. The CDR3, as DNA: TGTGCCATCAGTGAAAGGGCGGCTTACAATGAGCAGTTCTTC. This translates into CAISERAAYNEQFF.